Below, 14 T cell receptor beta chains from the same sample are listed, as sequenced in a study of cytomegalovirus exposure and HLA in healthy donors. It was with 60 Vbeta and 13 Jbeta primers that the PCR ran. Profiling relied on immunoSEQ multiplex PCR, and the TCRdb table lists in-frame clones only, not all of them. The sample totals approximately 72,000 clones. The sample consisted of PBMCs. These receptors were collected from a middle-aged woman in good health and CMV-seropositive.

The CDR3 spells CASSSPGQGARDEKLFF. The CDR3 DNA is TGTGCCAGCAGTTCCCCGGGACAGGGGGCGCGGGATGAAAAACTGTTTTTT. The V call is TRBV28, the J call TRBJ1-4, with 12 bases aligning to TRBD1. CDR3 length equals 17 residues. Germline-derived CDR1 and CDR2 are MDHEN and SYDVKM. V was clipped by 4 bases and J by 6 bases; unmatched bases: 9.

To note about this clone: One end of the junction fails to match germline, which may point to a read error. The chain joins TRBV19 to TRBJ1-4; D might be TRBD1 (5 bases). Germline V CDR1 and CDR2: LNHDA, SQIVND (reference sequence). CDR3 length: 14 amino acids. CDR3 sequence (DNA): TGTGCCAGTAGTATTGGGGCAACTAACGAAAAACTGTTTTTT. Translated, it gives CASSIGATNEKLFF.

The CDR3 DNA follows: TGTGCCAGCAGTCGAGGCCTCTCCAGCGGAGAAGAGACCCAGTACTTC. As protein: CASSRGLSSGEETQYF. This chain joins TRBV6-6 and TRBJ2-5; D may be TRBD2 (5 bases). The V gene's germline CDR1 is MNHNY and CDR2 SVGAGI (reference sequence). Trimming removed 5 bases from V and 3 bases from J, with 19 bases in between. The CDR3 extends over 16 amino acids.

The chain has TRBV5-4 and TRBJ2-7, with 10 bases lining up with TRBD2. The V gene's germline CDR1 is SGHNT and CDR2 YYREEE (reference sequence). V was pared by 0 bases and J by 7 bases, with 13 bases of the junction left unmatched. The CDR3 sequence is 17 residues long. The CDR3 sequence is CASSLDFKREGGEEQYF. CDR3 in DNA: TGTGCCAGCAGCTTGGACTTCAAGCGGGAGGGCGGGGAAGAGCAGTACTTC.

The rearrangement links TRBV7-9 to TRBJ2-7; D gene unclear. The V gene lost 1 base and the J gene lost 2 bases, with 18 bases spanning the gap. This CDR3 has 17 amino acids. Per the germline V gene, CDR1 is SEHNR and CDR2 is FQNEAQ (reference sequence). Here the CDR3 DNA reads TGTGCCAGCAGCTTAGAGTGGGCAGCCGTTCTGACCTACGAGCAGTACTTC. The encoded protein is CASSLEWAAVLTYEQYF.

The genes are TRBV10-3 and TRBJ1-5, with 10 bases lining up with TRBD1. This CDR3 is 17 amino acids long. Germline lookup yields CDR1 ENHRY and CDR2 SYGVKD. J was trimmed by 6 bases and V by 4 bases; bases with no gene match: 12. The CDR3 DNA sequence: TGTGCCATCAGTGGGGGAAGGGACAGGGGTGAAGCTCAGCCCCAGCATTTT. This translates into CAISGGRDRGEAQPQHF.

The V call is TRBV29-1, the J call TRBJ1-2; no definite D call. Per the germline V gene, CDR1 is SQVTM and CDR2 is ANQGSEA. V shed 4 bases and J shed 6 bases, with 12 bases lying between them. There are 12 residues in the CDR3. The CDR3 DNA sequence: TGCAGCGTTGGCTTTGGGGAGGATGGCTACACCTTC. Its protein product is CSVGFGEDGYTF.

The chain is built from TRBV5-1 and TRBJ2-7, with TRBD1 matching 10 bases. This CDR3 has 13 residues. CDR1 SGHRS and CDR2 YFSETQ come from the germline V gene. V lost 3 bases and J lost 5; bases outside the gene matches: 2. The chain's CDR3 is CASSSGTGDEQYF. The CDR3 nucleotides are TGCGCCAGCAGCTCCGGGACAGGGGACGAGCAGTACTTC.

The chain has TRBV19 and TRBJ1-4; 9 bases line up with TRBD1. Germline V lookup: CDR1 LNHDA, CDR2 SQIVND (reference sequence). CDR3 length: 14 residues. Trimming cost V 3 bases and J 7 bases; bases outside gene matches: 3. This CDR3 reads CASSIGTGREKLFF. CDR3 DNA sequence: TGTGCCAGTAGTATTGGGACAGGGCGTGAAAAACTGTTTTTT.

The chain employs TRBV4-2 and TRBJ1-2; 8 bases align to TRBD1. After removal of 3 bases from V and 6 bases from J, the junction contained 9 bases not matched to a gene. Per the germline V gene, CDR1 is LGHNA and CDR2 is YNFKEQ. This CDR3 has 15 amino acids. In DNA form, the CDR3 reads TGTGCCAGCAGCCATCCCCTTGCAGGGGGCAATGGCTACACCTTC. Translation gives CASSHPLAGGNGYTF.

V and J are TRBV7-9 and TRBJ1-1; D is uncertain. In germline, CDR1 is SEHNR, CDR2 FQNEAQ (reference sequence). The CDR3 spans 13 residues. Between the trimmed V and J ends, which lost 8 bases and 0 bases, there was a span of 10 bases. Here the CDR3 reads CASRGIMNTEAFF. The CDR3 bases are TGTGCCAGCCGAGGGATCATGAACACTGAAGCTTTCTTT.

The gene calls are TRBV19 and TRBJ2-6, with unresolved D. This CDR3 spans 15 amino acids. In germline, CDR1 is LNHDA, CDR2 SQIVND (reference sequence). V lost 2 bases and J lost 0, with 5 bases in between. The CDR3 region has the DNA TGTGCCAGTAGTATAATCGGCTCTGGGGCCAACGTCCTGACTTTC. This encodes CASSIIGSGANVLTF.

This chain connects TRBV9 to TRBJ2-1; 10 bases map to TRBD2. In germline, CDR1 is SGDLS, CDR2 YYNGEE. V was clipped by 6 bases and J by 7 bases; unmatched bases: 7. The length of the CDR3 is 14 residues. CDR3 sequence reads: CASNSGRLGNEQFF. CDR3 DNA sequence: TGTGCCAGCAATAGCGGGAGGCTAGGAAATGAGCAGTTCTTC.

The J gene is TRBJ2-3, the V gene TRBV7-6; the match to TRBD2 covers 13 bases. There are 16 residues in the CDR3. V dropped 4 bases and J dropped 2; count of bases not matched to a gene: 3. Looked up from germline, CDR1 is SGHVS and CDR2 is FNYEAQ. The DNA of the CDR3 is TGTGCCAGCAGCTCGGGACTAGCGGGGTTCACAGATACGCAGTATTTT. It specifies CASSSGLAGFTDTQYF.